The 32 T cell receptor beta chains below were found in one sample sequenced in a study of Graves' ophthalmopathy and Graves' hyperthyroidism. RNA transcripts were the source from which TCR beta CDR3 regions were amplified. Second-round multiplex PCR came after a first-round RT-PCR that employed HTBI primers. TCRdb reprocessed the multiplex PCR reads via MiXCR and lists one record per CDR3 protein. The sample lists some 1.1 million distinct CDR3 sequences; approximately 35% were seen once. The sequenced material came from peripheral blood or thyroid tissue (not recorded which). Source of these receptors: an adult man with Graves' hyperthyroidism.

This clonotype was seen only a few times. This rearrangement joins TRBV28 to TRBJ1-2; 7 bases match TRBD1. The junction had 5 bases not matched to a gene; V was cut back by 2 bases and J by 5 bases. CDR1 and CDR2 (germline): MDHEN, SYDVKM. The CDR3 covers 14 residues. The CDR3 reads CASSLGSRGYGYTF. Here the CDR3 DNA reads TGTGCCAGCAGTTTAGGGTCCAGGGGGTATGGCTACACCTTC.

This clonotype turned up a few times. Sequence at one end of the junction differs from germline and may be a read error. Here the CDR3 reads CASSETSWGYSNQPQHF. CDR3 nucleotides: TGTGCCAGCAGTGAGACTTCTTGGGGCTATAGCAATCAGCCCCAGCATTTT. V gene TRBV10-3 combines with J gene TRBJ1-5, with D possibly being TRBD1 (5 bases). This CDR3 comprises 17 residues. The germline CDR1 and CDR2 sequences are ENHRY and SYGVKD.

This clonotype was seen repeatedly, ten times or more. This chain joins TRBV9 and TRBJ2-7; a possible D gene is TRBD1 (6 bases). V was shortened by 3 bases and J by 2 bases, with 12 bases between the two germline ends. The V gene's germline CDR1 is SGDLS and CDR2 YYNGEE. The CDR3 spans 14 residues. This CDR3 reads CASSASQGTYEQYF. The CDR3 nucleotides are TGTGCCAGCAGCGCGTCACAGGGAACCTACGAGCAGTACTTC.

At least ten counts were recorded for this clonotype. The V and J genes are TRBV29-1 and TRBJ2-7, with unresolved D. Germline lookup yields CDR1 SQVTM and CDR2 ANQGSEA. V was pared by 4 bases and J by 4 bases, with 14 bases between. The CDR3 loop spans 13 amino acids. DNA for the CDR3: TGCAGCGTTGGACACGAAGACCGATACGAGCAGTACTTC. Protein: CSVGHEDRYEQYF.

A note on this clonotype: This may come from a read error, since a much larger clone is one base off. This chain links TRBV20-1 with TRBJ1-2; the D gene is possibly TRBD1 (5 bases). Germline assignment: CDR1 DFQATT and CDR2 SNEGSKA (reference sequence). The length of the CDR3 is 14 residues. Deletions cut 4 bases from V and 4 bases from J, with 16 bases between. Here the CDR3 reads CSAIRDSTTYGYTF. The CDR3 region has the DNA TGCAGTGCTATCCGGGACTCAACCACCTATGGCTACACCTTC.

The CDR3: CASSPSTLRWDGYTF. For the CDR3, the DNA is TGCGCCAGCAGCCCCTCAACCTTAAGGTGGGATGGCTACACCTTC. The V gene is TRBV4-1, the J gene TRBJ1-2; D unclear. Germline values: CDR1 MGHRA, CDR2 YSYEKL. The CDR3 totals 15 residues. Trimming left V 4 bases short and J 6 bases short, with 18 bases between.

This clonotype appeared once. The chain recombines TRBV11-2 with TRBJ1-2; 7 positions agree with TRBD1. Germline V gene lookup returns CDR1 SGHAT and CDR2 FQNNGV. This CDR3 comprises 17 residues. V shed 5 bases, J shed 1 base, and the junction held 13 bases outside the gene matches. As DNA, the CDR3 is TGTGCCAGCAGCAACTCTGACAGGGCCCCACTTAACTATGGCTACACCTTC. Encoded protein: CASSNSDRAPLNYGYTF.

The chain employs TRBV15 and TRBJ2-2; D is possibly TRBD1 (6 bases). Per the germline V gene, CDR1 is LNHNV and CDR2 is YYDKDF (reference sequence). V lost 3 bases, J lost 0 bases, and 8 bases lay in between. CDR3 length equals 15 residues. The CDR3 region has the DNA TGTGCCACCAGCAGTAGGGACACGAACACCGGGGAGCTGTTTTTT. Translated: CATSSRDTNTGELFF.

The rearrangement links TRBV27 to TRBJ2-7; no clear D. V lost 5 bases, J lost 3 bases, and 17 bases lay in between. The CDR3 covers 15 residues. Germline lookup yields CDR1 MNHEY and CDR2 SMNVEV (reference sequence). This CDR3 is CASSAYTQIDYEQYF. As DNA, the CDR3 is TGTGCCAGCAGTGCCTACACCCAAATCGACTACGAGCAGTACTTC.

This clonotype was counted many times. The chain carries TRBV5-1 and TRBJ1-6, with 9 bases aligning to TRBD1. There are 16 residues in the CDR3. The J segment lost 7 bases and the V segment lost 4 bases, leaving 9 bases of the junction unmatched. The germline CDR1 and CDR2 sequences are SGHRS and YFSETQ. CDR3 region: CASSAGTGRLNSPLHF. The CDR3 DNA reads TGCGCCAGCAGCGCCGGGACAGGGCGACTGAATTCACCCCTCCACTTT.

Many counts were recorded for this clonotype. The genes are TRBV28 and TRBJ2-5; D is uncertain. This CDR3 comprises 10 residues. Trimming took 7 bases from V and 5 from J, leaving 5 bases between them. Germline V gene data show CDR1 as MDHEN and CDR2 as SYDVKM. The CDR3 nucleotides read TGTGCCAGCATCGGCGAGACCCAGTACTTC. Encoded protein: CASIGETQYF. Full variable domain (remainder filled in from reference TRBV28 and TRBJ2-5): DVKVTQSSRYLVKRTGEKVFLECVQDMDHENMFWYRQDPGLGLRLIYFSYDVKMKEKGDIPEGYSVSREKKERFSLILESASTNQTSMYLCASIGETQYFGPGTRLLVL.

About this clonotype: A much larger clone lies one base from this, so it may be a read error. The rearrangement links TRBV7-2 to TRBJ1-1, with D perhaps TRBD1 (5 bases). Germline lookup yields CDR1 SGHTA and CDR2 FQGNSA. The CDR3 is 15 residues long. The CDR3 DNA follows: TGCGCCAGCAGCCAGGCCCGTGGGACGAACACTGAAGCTTTCTTT. As protein: CASSQARGTNTEAFF.

The chain recombines TRBV7-9 with TRBJ1-1; a possible D gene is TRBD1 (6 bases). V was clipped by 5 bases and J by 7 bases, with 23 bases between them. This CDR3 region has 16 residues. CDR1 SEHNR and CDR2 FQNEAQ come from the germline V gene (reference sequence). The CDR3 spells CASSPKGTQGIVEAFF. The CDR3 DNA sequence: TGTGCCAGCAGCCCTAAGGGGACACAGGGCATTGTTGAAGCTTTCTTT.

This clonotype was seen at least ten times. CDR3 amino acids: CASSLVGQVRGAQYF. In DNA, the CDR3 is TGTGCCAGCAGCTTAGTCGGACAGGTTCGAGGGGCCCAGTACTTC. The genes are TRBV7-2 and TRBJ2-5, with 7 nucleotides matching TRBD1. Germline V CDR1 and CDR2: SGHTA, FQGNSA. There are 15 residues in the CDR3. The J segment lost 9 bases and the V segment lost 1 base, leaving 11 bases of the junction unmatched. The full variable domain, its missing parts supplied by reference TRBV7-2 and TRBJ2-5, is GAGVSQSPSNKVTEKGKDVELRCDPISGHTALYWYRQSLGQGLEFLIYFQGNSAPDKSGLPSDRFSAERTGGSVSTLTIQRTQQEDSAVYLCASSLVGQVRGAQYFGPGTRLLVL.

The sample holds a few counts of this clonotype. DNA for the CDR3: TGTGCCAGTAGTGCACAACGGGTCACTGAAGCTTTCTTT. This sequence encodes CASSAQRVTEAFF. The chain combines TRBV19 with TRBJ1-1; D is unresolved. Germline V gene lookup returns CDR1 LNHDA and CDR2 SQIVND (reference sequence). Deletions cut 5 bases from V and 4 bases from J, with 11 bases between. The CDR3 is 13 residues long.

V usage is TRBV14 and J usage is TRBJ2-2, with D perhaps TRBD2 (5 bases). The V gene lost 0 bases and the J gene lost 0 bases, with 8 bases spanning the gap. Germline CDR1 is SGHDN and CDR2 is FVKESK. CDR3 length: 16 residues. This chain's CDR3 is CASSQDRRANTGELFF. The CDR3 DNA is TGTGCCAGCAGCCAAGATAGGCGGGCGAACACCGGGGAGCTGTTTTTT.

Ten or more counts support this clonotype. This rearrangement joins TRBV20-1 to TRBJ1-1; unclear D gene. The germline V and J ends were trimmed by 7 bases and 0 bases, with 12 bases remaining between them. This CDR3 has 13 residues. The germline V gene has CDR1 DFQATT and CDR2 SNEGSKA (reference sequence). In DNA, the CDR3 is TGCAGTGGAAAAAGAGGAGTGAACACTGAAGCTTTCTTT. It translates to CSGKRGVNTEAFF.

This clonotype was detected many times. The genes are TRBV5-1 and TRBJ2-5, with TRBD1 matching 7 bases. Germline CDR1 is SGHRS and CDR2 is YFSETQ. V gave up 0 bases and J gave up 6 bases; unmatched junction bases: 8. The CDR3 has 15 amino acids. The chain's CDR3 is CASSLGTTGEKTQYF. In DNA, the CDR3 is TGCGCCAGCAGCTTGGGAACAACAGGGGAGAAGACCCAGTACTTC.

This clonotype was recorded many times. The chain is built from TRBV15 and TRBJ1-2; 8 bases line up with TRBD1. Trimming cost V 0 bases and J 6 bases; bases outside gene matches: 9. The CDR3 totals 16 residues. Germline values: CDR1 LNHNV, CDR2 YYDKDF (reference sequence). The CDR3 here is CATSRDLPGGANGYTF. The CDR3 DNA is TGTGCCACCAGCAGAGATCTTCCAGGGGGCGCAAATGGCTACACCTTC.

As regards this clonotype: Being one base from a much bigger clone, this may be a read error. The chain employs TRBV20-1 and TRBJ2-7, with no clear D. V lost 4 bases, J lost 2 bases, and 9 bases lay in between. CDR3 size: 12 residues. CDR1 DFQATT and CDR2 SNEGSKA come from the germline V gene (reference sequence). CDR3 in amino acids: CSAKPSAYEQYF. The CDR3 region has the DNA TGCAGTGCTAAACCTTCTGCCTACGAGCAGTACTTC.

This sequence joins TRBV7-8 and TRBJ2-5; D is possibly TRBD1 or TRBD2 (5 bases each). The CDR3 spans 15 residues. Germline V gene lookup returns CDR1 SGHVS and CDR2 FQNEAQ. Deletions cut 7 bases from V and 5 bases from J, with 20 bases between. CDR3 loop: CASIEGEGRGETQYF. CDR3 DNA: TGTGCCAGCATCGAGGGAGAGGGGAGAGGGGAGACCCAGTACTTC.

This clonotype was detected many times. J is TRBJ2-2 and V is TRBV7-3; D may match TRBD1 or TRBD2 (5 bases each). Germline CDR1 is SGHTA and CDR2 is FQGTGA. CDR3 length equals 16 residues. V lost 4 bases and J 2 bases, leaving 14 bases between the germline ends. The CDR3 region has the DNA TGTGCCAGCAGCTCATCCGGGACCCAAAACACCGGGGAGCTGTTTTTT. This codes for CASSSSGTQNTGELFF.

The rearrangement uses TRBV7-8 and TRBJ1-2; D unresolved. V lost 4 bases and J 8 bases, leaving 17 bases between the germline ends. Germline CDR1 is SGHVS and CDR2 is FQNEAQ. This CDR3 contains 14 residues. Here the CDR3 DNA reads TGTGCCAGCAGCTCACTTACATCGGCAGCCGGCTACACCTTC. Amino acids: CASSSLTSAAGYTF.

This clonotype occurred many times. The chain recombines TRBV7-9 with TRBJ2-5; perhaps TRBD1 as D (6 bases). This CDR3 has 13 amino acids. Germline V CDR1 and CDR2: SEHNR, FQNEAQ (reference sequence). Between the trimmed V and J ends, which lost 6 bases and 3 bases, there was a span of 11 bases. The DNA of the CDR3 is TGTGCCAGCAGTATACAGGGAGAAGAGACCCAGTACTTC. As protein: CASSIQGEETQYF.

In its sample, this clonotype was seen many times. The CDR3 coding sequence is TGTGCCAGCAGTTCGCCCGGCATGGATAGCAATCAGCCCCAGCATTTT. It encodes CASSSPGMDSNQPQHF. V is TRBV28 and J is TRBJ1-5; no reliable D call. Per germline, CDR1 MDHEN and CDR2 SYDVKM. The CDR3 is 16 residues long. Trimming took off 4 bases at V and 0 bases at J, with 13 bases between the two ends.

This clonotype was counted at least ten times. V is TRBV2 and J is TRBJ1-4, with D perhaps TRBD1 (5 bases). The CDR3 is made up of 12 amino acids. V lost 6 bases, J lost 6 bases, and 8 bases lay in between. Germline loops: CDR1 SNHLY, CDR2 FYNNEI. The CDR3 DNA reads as TGTGCCAGCAGGGCGGGGGATGAAAAACTGTTTTTT. Translation: CASRAGDEKLFF.

Only a few counts were recorded for this clonotype. V is TRBV5-1 and J is TRBJ2-7; unclear D gene. Germline assignment: CDR1 SGHRS and CDR2 YFSETQ. V lost 2 bases to trimming and J lost 3 bases, with 15 bases between them. There are 15 residues in the CDR3. In DNA, the CDR3 is TGCGCCAGCAGCTTAGGTTGGACGGCTAGCTACGAGCAGTACTTC. Encoded protein: CASSLGWTASYEQYF.

The chain uses TRBV5-1 and TRBJ2-5, with D perhaps matching TRBD2 (6 bases). The CDR3 length is 14 residues. With 3 bases removed from V and 5 bases from J, the gap between germline ends came to 14 bases. The germline V gene has CDR1 SGHRS and CDR2 YFSETQ. The CDR3 nucleotides are TGCGCCAGCAGCTCGGGACTGCGTTTCGAGACCCAGTACTTC. This gives the protein CASSSGLRFETQYF.

The J gene is TRBJ1-4, the V gene TRBV7-3; no definite D call. Between the trimmed V and J ends, which lost 2 bases and 3 bases, there was a span of 7 bases. From germline, CDR1 is SGHTA and CDR2 FQGTGA. The CDR3 is 14 residues long. The DNA for the CDR3 is TGTGCCAGCAGCTTACCAGCCTCTAATGAAAAACTGTTTTTT. Amino acids: CASSLPASNEKLFF.

The CDR3: CASSSGQGFSQPQHF. DNA for the CDR3: TGTGCCAGCAGTTCGGGACAGGGCTTTAGTCAGCCCCAGCATTTT. The chain recombines TRBV9 with TRBJ1-5, with 9 bases matching TRBD1. V shed 5 bases, J shed 6 bases, and the junction held 9 bases outside the gene matches. The CDR3 loop spans 15 amino acids. In germline, CDR1 is SGDLS, CDR2 YYNGEE. Supplemented by reference TRBV9 and TRBJ1-5, the full variable domain reads DSGVTQTPKHLITATGQRVTLRCSPRSGDLSVYWYQQSLDQGLQFLIQYYNGEERAKGNILERFSAQQFPDLHSELNLSSLELGDSALYFCASSSGQGFSQPQHFGDGTRLSIL.

With respect to this clonotype: A clone one base away is much larger, so this may be a read error. The CDR3 carries no conserved terminal phenylalanine or tryptophan, so it likely arises from a read error. The chain uses TRBV7-2 and TRBJ1-6, with D hard to call. Germline CDR1 and CDR2: SGHTA and FQGNSA. The length of the CDR3 is 18 residues. Between the trimmed V and J ends, which lost 6 bases and 2 bases, there was a span of 20 bases. The CDR3, as DNA: TGTGCCAGCAGGGTCCCAGAACAGAGCGTGACCTATAATTCACCCCTCCACTCT. Translating it yields CASRVPEQSVTYNSPLHS.

Many counts were recorded for this clonotype. The CDR3 DNA is TGTGCCATCAGTGTAGAACAGGGGCTAGACGAGCAGTACTTC. Translation: CAISVEQGLDEQYF. V usage is TRBV10-3 and J usage is TRBJ2-7; the match to TRBD1 covers 7 bases. Germline-derived CDR1 and CDR2 are ENHRY and SYGVKD. CDR3 length equals 14 residues. Trimming removed 4 bases from V and 5 bases from J; junction bases left unmatched: 8.